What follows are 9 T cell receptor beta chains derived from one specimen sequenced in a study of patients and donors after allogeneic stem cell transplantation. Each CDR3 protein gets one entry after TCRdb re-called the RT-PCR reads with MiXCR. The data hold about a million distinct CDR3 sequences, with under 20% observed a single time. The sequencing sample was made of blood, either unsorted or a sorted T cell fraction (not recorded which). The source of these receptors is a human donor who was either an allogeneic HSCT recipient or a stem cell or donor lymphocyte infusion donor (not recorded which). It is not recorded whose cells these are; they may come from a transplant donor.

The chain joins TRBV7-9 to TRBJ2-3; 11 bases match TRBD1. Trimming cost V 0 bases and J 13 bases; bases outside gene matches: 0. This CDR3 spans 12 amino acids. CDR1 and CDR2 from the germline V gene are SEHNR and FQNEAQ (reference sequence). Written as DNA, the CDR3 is TGTGCCAGCAGCTTAGCGGGACAGGGGGAGTATTTT. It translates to CASSLAGQGEYF.

The CDR3 region is CASSPHRGSNQPQHF. CDR3 sequence (DNA): TGTGCCAGCAGCCCGCACAGGGGGAGCAATCAGCCCCAGCATTTT. The J gene is TRBJ1-5, the V gene TRBV7-2, with TRBD1 matching over 8 bases. Germline CDR1 and CDR2: SGHTA and FQGNSA. The CDR3 is 15 amino acids. After removal of 5 bases from V and 1 base from J, the junction contained 4 bases not matched to a gene.

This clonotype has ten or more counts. The CDR3: CASSQVSSGDSSYEQYF. The CDR3 nucleotides read TGCGCCAGCAGCCAAGTTTCTAGCGGGGACAGCTCCTACGAGCAGTACTTC. The genes are TRBV4-3 and TRBJ2-7; 9 nucleotides match TRBD2. V shed 1 base and J 0 bases; nucleotides not matched to a gene: 7. CDR3 size: 17 residues. Germline assignment: CDR1 LGHNA and CDR2 YSLEER.

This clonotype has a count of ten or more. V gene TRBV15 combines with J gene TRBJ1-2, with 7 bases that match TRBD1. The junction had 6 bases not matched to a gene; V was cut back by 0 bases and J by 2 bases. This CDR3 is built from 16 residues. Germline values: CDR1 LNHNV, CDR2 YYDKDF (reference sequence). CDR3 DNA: TGTGCCACCAGCAGAGATCGAAAGGGGGCCAACTATGGCTACACCTTC. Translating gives CATSRDRKGANYGYTF.

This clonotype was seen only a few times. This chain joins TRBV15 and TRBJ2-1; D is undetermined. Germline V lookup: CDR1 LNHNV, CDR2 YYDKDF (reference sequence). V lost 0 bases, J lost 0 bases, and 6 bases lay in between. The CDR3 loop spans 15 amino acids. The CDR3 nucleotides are TGTGCCACCAGCAGAGACACGAGCTCCTACAATGAGCAGTTCTTC. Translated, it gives CATSRDTSSYNEQFF. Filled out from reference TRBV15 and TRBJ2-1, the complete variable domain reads DAMVIQNPRYQVTQFGKPVTLSCSQTLNHNVMYWYQQKSSQAPKLLFHYYDKDFNNEADTPDNFQSRRPNTSFCFLDIRSPGLGDTAMYLCATSRDTSSYNEQFFGPGTRLTVL.

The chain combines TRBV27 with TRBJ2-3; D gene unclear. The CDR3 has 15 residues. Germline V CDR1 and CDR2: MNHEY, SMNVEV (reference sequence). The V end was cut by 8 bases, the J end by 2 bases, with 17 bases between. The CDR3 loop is CASSRQVQITDTQYF. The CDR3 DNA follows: TGTGCCAGCTCGCGGCAGGTGCAAATCACAGATACGCAGTATTTT.

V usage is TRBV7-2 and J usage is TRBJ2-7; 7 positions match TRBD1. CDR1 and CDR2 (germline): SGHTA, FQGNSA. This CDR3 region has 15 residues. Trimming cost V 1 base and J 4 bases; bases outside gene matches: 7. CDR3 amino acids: CASSLGQGAVYEQYF. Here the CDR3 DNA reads TGTGCCAGCAGCTTAGGACAGGGAGCGGTTTACGAGCAGTACTTC.

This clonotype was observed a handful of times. The CDR3 coding sequence is TGCAGTGCTAAGAGCGTGGTCTCGAATCAGCCCCAGCATTTT. Translating it yields CSAKSVVSNQPQHF. The chain is built from TRBV20-1 and TRBJ1-5; D not resolved. CDR3 length: 14 amino acids. The germline gives CDR1 DFQATT, CDR2 SNEGSKA (reference sequence). V was clipped by 4 bases and J by 4 bases, with 14 bases between them.

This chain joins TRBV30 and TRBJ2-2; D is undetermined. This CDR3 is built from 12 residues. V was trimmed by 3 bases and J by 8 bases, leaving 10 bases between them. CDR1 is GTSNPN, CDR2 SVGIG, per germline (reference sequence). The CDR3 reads CAWRGLGGELFF. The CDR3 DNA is TGTGCCTGGAGAGGCTTAGGGGGGGAGCTGTTTTTT.